Listed here are 19 T cell receptor beta chains from one sample, sequenced in a study of blood T cell repertoires in COVID-19. Sequencing was performed with immunoSEQ multiplex PCR; in TCRdb, only in-frame clones are kept and a portion is missing. The table has almost 250,000 clones, roughly 82% seen once. Sequencing used peripheral blood. The source of these receptors is a woman of 80 years or more with COVID-19, enrolled during active disease.

Comment on this clone: In the same sample, other DNA sequences code for this CDR3. The J gene is TRBJ2-2, the V gene TRBV12-3 or TRBV12-4, with 7 bases lining up with TRBD1. The CDR3 runs 13 residues. J was trimmed by 6 bases and V by 6 bases; bases with no gene match: 4. The CDR3 DNA is TGTGCCAGCAGCCTAGGGGGCGCCGGGGAGCTGTTTTTT. Translating it yields CASSLGGAGELFF.

The gene calls are TRBV11-3 and TRBJ2-1; TRBD2 is a possible D gene (7 bases). The V and J ends lost 4 bases and 3 bases respectively, with 16 bases between them. This CDR3 is 16 amino acids long. Germline V gene data show CDR1 as SGHNT and CDR2 as YENEEA. The CDR3 nucleotides are TGTGCCAGCAGCTCGGGGGGCCCAAGTCTCTACAATGAGCAGTTCTTC. Translating it yields CASSSGGPSLYNEQFF.

The V gene is TRBV5-1, the J gene TRBJ2-5; perhaps TRBD2 as D (5 bases). The CDR3 sequence is 14 residues long. Germline lookup yields CDR1 SGHRS and CDR2 YFSETQ. V gave up 2 bases and J gave up 5 bases, with 13 bases separating them. The DNA for the CDR3 is TGCGCCAGCAGCTTTGGTATTAGCGAGGAGACCCAGTACTTC. This sequence encodes CASSFGISEETQYF.

The chain is built from TRBV2 and TRBJ1-3; maybe TRBD1 (6 bases). V dropped 2 bases and J dropped 1 base, with 6 bases sitting between them. The CDR3 spans 14 residues. Per germline, CDR1 SNHLY and CDR2 FYNNEI. The CDR3 bases are TGTGCCAGCAGTGAAACAGGGTCTGGAAACACCATATATTTT. Translated, it gives CASSETGSGNTIYF.

The V gene is TRBV5-6, the J gene TRBJ1-2; 11 bases fit TRBD1. Germline CDR1 reads SGHDT; CDR2 reads YYEEEE. V dropped 1 base and J dropped 7; count of bases not matched to a gene: 12. This CDR3 is built from 17 residues. CDR3 residues: CASSLSGPGQGDPGYTF. Written as DNA, the CDR3 is TGTGCCAGCAGCTTGAGTGGTCCGGGACAGGGGGACCCTGGCTACACCTTC.

The J gene is TRBJ2-5, the V gene TRBV6-1; 9 bases agree with TRBD2. Germline-derived CDR1 and CDR2 are MNHNS and SASEGT. This CDR3 is 19 amino acids long. The V gene end was trimmed by 4 bases and the J gene end by 0 bases; junction bases not matched to a gene: 15. The CDR3 sequence: CASSVRVAGSGGYQETQYF. CDR3 bases: TGTGCCAGCAGTGTACGGGTAGCGGGCAGCGGGGGGTACCAAGAGACCCAGTACTTC.

The chain recombines TRBV6-5 with TRBJ2-1, with TRBD2 matching 11 bases. The CDR3 runs to 15 residues. Germline V gene data show CDR1 as MNHEY and CDR2 as SVGAGI. V shed 0 bases and J 9 bases; nucleotides not matched to a gene: 4. As DNA, the CDR3 is TGTGCCAGCAGTTACTCTAGCGGGGGGGCCGTTGAGCAGTTCTTC. Protein product: CASSYSSGGAVEQFF.

The chain combines TRBV5-4 with TRBJ2-1; D might be TRBD1 (5 bases). Germline values: CDR1 SGHNT, CDR2 YYREEE (reference sequence). V lost 2 bases and J lost 4, with 13 bases in between. This CDR3 contains 15 residues. The CDR3 nucleotides read TGTGCCAGCAGCTTTGGGCAGGGAACGTACAATGAGCAGTTCTTC. Its translation is CASSFGQGTYNEQFF.

This clone was detected only once. V gene TRBV7-2 combines with J gene TRBJ2-7, with 9 bases fitting TRBD2. The CDR3 spans 15 residues. J was trimmed by 4 bases and V by 0 bases; bases with no gene match: 4. Germline V gene lookup returns CDR1 SGHTA and CDR2 FQGNSA. The CDR3 sequence is CASSLARGGRYEQYF. The CDR3 bases are TGTGCCAGCAGCTTAGCGCGGGGGGGGCGGTACGAGCAGTACTTC.

The genes are TRBV27 and TRBJ1-1; D not resolved. The V gene lost 2 bases and the J gene lost 0 bases, with 7 bases spanning the gap. Per the germline V gene, CDR1 is MNHEY and CDR2 is SMNVEV (reference sequence). This CDR3 region has 14 residues. The CDR3, as DNA: TGTGCCAGCAGTTTAAGCCAGGTGAACACTGAAGCTTTCTTT. Translated, it gives CASSLSQVNTEAFF.

This chain links TRBV5-8 with TRBJ1-2; D not certain. This CDR3 has 11 residues. Germline loops: CDR1 SGHTS, CDR2 YDEGEE. Trimming left V 4 bases short and J 4 bases short, with 5 bases between. The CDR3 DNA reads TGTGCCAGCAGCCGGTCCTATGGCTACACCTTC. Translating it yields CASSRSYGYTF.

J is TRBJ1-1 and V is TRBV6-2 or TRBV6-3, with TRBD1 as a possible D gene (6 bases). V lost 2 bases and J lost 5, with 18 bases in between. CDR1 is MNHEY, CDR2 SVGEGT, per germline. This CDR3 spans 16 amino acids. The CDR3 reads CASSYKIGRGVTEAFF. DNA of the CDR3: TGTGCCAGCAGTTACAAAATAGGGAGGGGGGTGACTGAAGCTTTCTTT.

In nucleotides, the CDR3 is TGTGCCAGCTCACCGCCGGGGGGGGGTACAGCTTTCTTT. Its translation is CASSPPGGGTAFF. V and J are TRBV18 and TRBJ1-1, with D possibly TRBD1 on 5 matching bases. The germline V and J ends were trimmed by 3 bases and 10 bases, with 15 bases remaining between them. Per the germline V gene, CDR1 is KGHSH and CDR2 is LQKENI. This CDR3 comprises 13 residues.

This chain joins TRBV4-3 and TRBJ1-2; D call uncertain. V was clipped by 0 bases and J by 3 bases, with 8 bases between them. CDR3 size: 14 residues. The germline V gene encodes CDR1 LGHNA and CDR2 YSLEER. As DNA, the CDR3 is TGCGCCAGCAGCCAAGATGTCCGGGACTATGGCTACACCTTC. It translates to CASSQDVRDYGYTF.

This sequence joins TRBV28 and TRBJ2-3, with 10 bases fitting TRBD1. CDR1 MDHEN and CDR2 SYDVKM come from the germline V gene. The CDR3 sequence is 16 residues long. V lost 3 bases, J lost 5 bases, and 8 bases stayed unmatched. The chain's CDR3 is CASSFPPGQGRDTQYF. For the CDR3, the DNA is TGTGCCAGCAGTTTCCCCCCGGGACAGGGGAGAGATACGCAGTATTTT.

The rearrangement links TRBV7-2 to TRBJ1-2; a possible D gene is TRBD1 (6 bases). Germline V CDR1 and CDR2: SGHTA, FQGNSA. The CDR3 is made up of 13 amino acids. Trimming cost V 5 bases and J 3 bases, with 10 bases left between them. CDR3 residues: CASSTDSYYGYTF. The DNA of the CDR3 is TGTGCCAGCAGCACGGACAGCTACTATGGCTACACCTTC.

The J gene is TRBJ1-1, the V gene TRBV19, with a weak D call TRBD1 (5 bases). V shed 10 bases and J shed 1 base, with 13 bases lying between them. The CDR3 consists of 13 residues. CDR1 LNHDA and CDR2 SQIVND come from the germline V gene (reference sequence). The CDR3 loop is CATATATNTEAFF. In DNA form, the CDR3 reads TGTGCCACCGCGACAGCCACGAACACTGAAGCTTTCTTT. Supplemented by reference TRBV19 and TRBJ1-1, the full variable domain reads DGGITQSPKYLFRKEGQNVTLSCEQNLNHDAMYWYRQDPGQGLRLIYYSQIVNDFQKGDIAEGYSVSREKKESFPLTVTSAQKNPTAFYLCATATATNTEAFFGQGTRLTVV.

The chain combines TRBV6-5 with TRBJ1-2; tentative D call: TRBD1 (5 bases). V was pared by 6 bases and J by 2 bases, with 16 bases between. The germline gives CDR1 MNHEY, CDR2 SVGAGI. This CDR3 is built from 15 residues. DNA of the CDR3: TGTGCCAGCAGGGACCCTTACGGGGGGAACTATGGCTACACCTTC. It is translated as CASRDPYGGNYGYTF.

The J gene is TRBJ1-1, the V gene TRBV11-1; 8 nucleotides line up with TRBD1. Germline loops: CDR1 SGHAT, CDR2 FQDESV (reference sequence). This CDR3 contains 13 residues. Losses at the gene ends were 4 bases for V and 4 bases for J; bases not matched to a gene: 2. CDR3 in amino acids: CASSSTGVTEAFF. In DNA form, the CDR3 reads TGTGCCAGCAGCTCGACAGGGGTCACTGAAGCTTTCTTT.